These 31 T cell receptor beta chains were all obtained from the same sample, sequenced in a study of blood T cell repertoires in COVID-19. TCRdb's table, derived via immunoSEQ multiplex PCR, lists solely in-frame clones and lacks some. The sample includes some 250,000 clones, 85% to 90% of them seen just once. Material for sequencing was PBMCs or T cells enriched from blood (not recorded which). These receptor sequences come from a woman aged 25 to 39 with acute COVID-19.

The chain combines TRBV2 with TRBJ1-4; 10 bases align to TRBD1. This CDR3 is 15 amino acids long. The germline CDR1 and CDR2 sequences are SNHLY and FYNNEI. The V gene end was trimmed by 3 bases and the J gene end by 4 bases; junction bases not matched to a gene: 2. The CDR3 sequence: CASSEDRGDNEKLFF. Here the CDR3 DNA reads TGTGCCAGCAGTGAGGACAGGGGGGATAATGAAAAACTGTTTTTT.

The J gene is TRBJ2-1, the V gene TRBV7-2, with 12 bases identical to TRBD2. CDR3 length: 16 amino acids. Germline lookup yields CDR1 SGHTA and CDR2 FQGNSA. Trimming at V came to 3 bases and at J to 4 bases, leaving 4 bases not matched to a gene. In DNA form, the CDR3 reads TGTGCCAGCAGCTTTCTAGCGGGGGGGGCATACAATGAGCAGTTCTTC. Amino acids: CASSFLAGGAYNEQFF. Using reference TRBV7-2 and TRBJ2-1 for the parts outside the CDR3, the full variable domain is GAGVSQSPSNKVTEKGKDVELRCDPISGHTALYWYRQSLGQGLEFLIYFQGNSAPDKSGLPSDRFSAERTGGSVSTLTIQRTQQEDSAVYLCASSFLAGGAYNEQFFGPGTRLTVL.

V gene TRBV2 combines with J gene TRBJ1-6; 7 positions agree with TRBD1. Looked up from germline, CDR1 is SNHLY and CDR2 is FYNNEI. Trimming took 10 bases from V and 6 from J; bases not matched to a gene: 6. CDR3 size: 13 residues. CDR3 nucleotides: TGTGCCACGAGGACAGGCAGTAATTCACCCCTCCACTTT. It codes for CATRTGSNSPLHF.

CDR3 residues: CASSPPLAPLHF. The CDR3 DNA reads as TGTGCCAGCAGCCCTCCCTTAGCACCCCTCCACTTT. V and J are TRBV28 and TRBJ1-6; D unclear. CDR3 length: 12 residues. V dropped 6 bases and J dropped 11 bases, with 11 bases sitting between them. Germline V gives CDR1 MDHEN, CDR2 SYDVKM. The entire variable domain, with the rest obtained from reference TRBV28 and TRBJ1-6, is as follows: DVKVTQSSRYLVKRTGEKVFLECVQDMDHENMFWYRQDPGLGLRLIYFSYDVKMKEKGDIPEGYSVSREKKERFSLILESASTNQTSMYLCASSPPLAPLHFGNGTRLTVT.

The chain employs TRBV7-2 and TRBJ1-4; TRBD1 aligns across 10 bases. Trimming took 2 bases from V and 8 from J; bases not matched to a gene: 5. This CDR3 contains 15 residues. CDR1 is SGHTA and CDR2 is FQGNSA in the germline V gene. The CDR3 loop reads CASSLLGTGEEKLFF. DNA of the CDR3: TGTGCCAGCAGCTTATTGGGGACAGGGGAAGAAAAACTGTTTTTT.

This clone appeared a few times. The J gene is TRBJ1-1, the V gene TRBV7-2; TRBD1 matches at 7 bases. Germline V gene data show CDR1 as SGHTA and CDR2 as FQGNSA. CDR3 length: 13 amino acids. Germline trimming cut 6 bases from V and 4 bases from J; bases unmatched to any gene: 5. The CDR3 loop reads CASSTGVATEAFF. CDR3 DNA: TGTGCCAGCAGTACAGGGGTGGCCACTGAAGCTTTCTTT.

This chain connects TRBV4-1 to TRBJ2-2; a possible D gene is TRBD1 (6 bases). Between the trimmed V and J ends, which lost 1 base and 3 bases, there was a span of 9 bases. The CDR3 contains 15 residues. Germline CDR1 MGHRA, CDR2 YSYEKL. DNA for the CDR3: TGCGCCAGCAGCCAAGCAGGGGTCTACACCGGGGAGCTGTTTTTT. Its translation: CASSQAGVYTGELFF.

The V call is TRBV15, the J call TRBJ1-4, with 9 bases identical to TRBD1. The CDR3 covers 15 residues. Germline V gene lookup returns CDR1 LNHNV and CDR2 YYDKDF (reference sequence). Unmatched junction bases numbered 6, after V lost 5 bases and J lost 5 bases. The CDR3 protein is CATSGMGTGNEKLFF. Written as DNA, the CDR3 is TGTGCCACCAGCGGTATGGGGACAGGGAATGAAAAACTGTTTTTT.

The rearrangement links TRBV7-9 to TRBJ1-1, with D maybe TRBD1 (6 bases). Per germline, CDR1 SEHNR and CDR2 FQNEAQ (reference sequence). The ends were cut back, 5 bases at V and 7 bases at J, with 14 bases in the middle. The CDR3 runs to 13 residues. The CDR3 here is CASSVTGSGEAFF. The CDR3 DNA reads as TGTGCCAGCAGCGTTACAGGGTCCGGTGAAGCTTTCTTT.

The rearrangement joins TRBV3-1 (or the pseudogene TRBV3-2) to TRBJ1-2, with no clear D. Germline CDR1 is LGHDT and CDR2 is YNNKEL (reference sequence). The V end was cut by 1 base, the J end by 8 bases, with 8 bases between. This CDR3 spans 12 amino acids. CDR3 bases: TGTGCCAGCAGCCAAGGAAACGAGGGCTACACCTTC. It yields the protein CASSQGNEGYTF.

The rearrangement links TRBV25-1 to TRBJ1-1; no definite D call. The CDR3 runs to 10 residues. Per the germline V gene, CDR1 is MGHDK and CDR2 is SYGVNS. V was cut by 4 bases and J by 9 bases, with 6 bases left in between. The CDR3 DNA reads as TGTGCCAGCAGTGGAGGGAAAGCTTTCTTT. Residues: CASSGGKAFF.

This clone was seen only once. This rearrangement joins TRBV4-3 to TRBJ1-6, with no clear D. V dropped 1 base and J dropped 0 bases, with 7 bases sitting between them. The CDR3 is made up of 16 amino acids. Germline V gives CDR1 LGHNA, CDR2 YSLEER. This chain's CDR3 is CASSQVRSSYNSPLHF. The CDR3 coding sequence is TGCGCCAGCAGCCAAGTGAGGAGCTCCTATAATTCACCCCTCCACTTT.

The chain recombines TRBV6-1 with TRBJ2-7; D might be TRBD1 (6 bases). The V and J ends lost 1 base and 6 bases respectively, with 13 bases between them. Germline V gene lookup returns CDR1 MNHNS and CDR2 SASEGT. There are 14 residues in the CDR3. The CDR3 protein is CASSEGGAGVEQYF. In DNA, the CDR3 is TGTGCCAGCAGTGAAGGAGGGGCAGGGGTCGAGCAGTACTTC.

V is TRBV18 and J is TRBJ2-5; unclear D gene. The CDR3 length is 14 residues. CDR1 and CDR2 (germline): KGHSH, LQKENI. The ends were cut back, 1 base at V and 1 base at J, with 7 bases in the middle. Here the CDR3 DNA reads TGTGCCAGCTCACCACGATCGCGCCAAGAGACCCAGTACTTC. Its protein product is CASSPRSRQETQYF.

V usage is TRBV4-1 and J usage is TRBJ2-7; TRBD1 agrees at 12 bases. The CDR3 has 14 residues. The junction had 6 bases not matched to a gene; V was cut back by 6 bases and J by 6 bases. Germline assignment: CDR1 MGHRA and CDR2 YSYEKL. The CDR3 DNA sequence: TGCGCCAGCAGGGCGGGACAGGGGGCCGCCGAGCAGTACTTC. Translation gives CASRAGQGAAEQYF.

The chain couples TRBV6-5 to TRBJ2-7; 9 nucleotides agree with TRBD1. The CDR3 is 12 amino acids. V trimming: 8 bases; J trimming: 6 bases; junction bases outside the gene matches: 5. CDR1 is MNHEY and CDR2 is SVGAGI in the germline V gene. The DNA for the CDR3 is TGTGCCAGCGGGGAGACAGGGGGCGAGCAGTACTTC. Translating it yields CASGETGGEQYF.

The rearrangement links TRBV28 to TRBJ1-4; no clear D gene. The length of the CDR3 is 12 residues. Trimming left V 3 bases short and J 8 bases short, with 7 bases between. CDR1 is MDHEN and CDR2 is SYDVKM in the germline V gene. CDR3 coding DNA: TGTGCCAGCAGTTTTAGGAGGGAAAAACTGTTTTTT. It is translated as CASSFRREKLFF.

CDR3 sequence: CASSLTSYSGGGTDTQYF. The CDR3 DNA follows: TGTGCCAGCAGCTTAACTTCCTATAGCGGGGGGGGCACAGATACGCAGTATTTT. The chain combines TRBV7-6 with TRBJ2-3, with 11 bases identical to TRBD2. V shed 2 bases, J shed 1 base, and the junction held 8 bases outside the gene matches. The CDR3 has 18 amino acids. Germline values: CDR1 SGHVS, CDR2 FNYEAQ.

The J gene is TRBJ1-2, the V gene TRBV28; 8 positions agree with TRBD1. Trimming at V came to 1 base and at J to 6 bases, leaving 7 bases not matched to a gene. Germline V gives CDR1 MDHEN, CDR2 SYDVKM. The CDR3 is made up of 15 amino acids. The CDR3 loop is CASSLLTGEIHGYTF. CDR3 coding DNA: TGTGCCAGCAGTTTATTGACAGGGGAGATCCATGGCTACACCTTC.

The V gene is TRBV5-8, the J gene TRBJ1-5, with 7 bases lining up with TRBD1. V gave up 3 bases and J gave up 5 bases; unmatched junction bases: 5. The CDR3 contains 14 residues. Germline lookup yields CDR1 SGHTS and CDR2 YDEGEE. In nucleotides, the CDR3 is TGTGCCAGCAGCTCCCCGGGACAGCATCAGCCCCAGCATTTT. Its protein is CASSSPGQHQPQHF.

V gene TRBV19 combines with J gene TRBJ1-4; 11 nucleotides match TRBD1. V was clipped by 7 bases and J by 5 bases; unmatched bases: 6. Germline assignment: CDR1 LNHDA and CDR2 SQIVND (reference sequence). CDR3 length: 15 residues. The CDR3 DNA follows: TGTGCCAGTACCACAAGGACAGGGGGCAATGAAAAACTGTTTTTT. Translated: CASTTRTGGNEKLFF.

The J gene is TRBJ1-2, the V gene TRBV6-2 or TRBV6-3; 8 positions agree with TRBD1. Germline CDR1 MNHEY, CDR2 SVGEGT. CDR3 length: 15 amino acids. V was clipped by 2 bases and J by 4 bases; unmatched bases: 6. The CDR3 region has the DNA TGTGCCAGCAGTTACGGGACAGGCCGAAGCTATGGCTACACCTTC. It specifies CASSYGTGRSYGYTF.

This chain joins TRBV3-1 (or the pseudogene TRBV3-2) and TRBJ1-2; 12 positions agree with TRBD1. Germline V gives CDR1 LGHDT, CDR2 YNNKEL (reference sequence). The CDR3 length is 16 residues. Trimming removed 4 bases from V and 6 bases from J; junction bases left unmatched: 9. DNA of the CDR3: TGTGCCAGCAGCCCCCCGGGACAGGGGGCTATTCATGGCTACACCTTC. Protein sequence: CASSPPGQGAIHGYTF.

This clone was detected a few times. The chain joins TRBV7-2 to TRBJ1-4; no clear D gene. This CDR3 has 15 residues. V was pared by 5 bases and J by 7 bases, with 17 bases between. Germline values: CDR1 SGHTA, CDR2 FQGNSA. CDR3 DNA sequence: TGTGCCAGCAGCCCCCAGGCCCTATCGAGTGAAAAACTGTTTTTT. This sequence encodes CASSPQALSSEKLFF.

V is TRBV7-6 and J is TRBJ1-1, with TRBD1 matching 7 bases. V shed 0 bases and J 5 bases; nucleotides not matched to a gene: 12. From germline, CDR1 is SGHVS and CDR2 FNYEAQ. The CDR3 contains 17 residues. The CDR3 region is CASSLATGTVARTEAFF. CDR3 coding DNA: TGTGCCAGCAGCTTAGCGACCGGGACAGTTGCCCGAACTGAAGCTTTCTTT.

V gene TRBV11-3 combines with J gene TRBJ2-2; 7 nucleotides line up with TRBD2. There are 15 residues in the CDR3. After removal of 5 bases from V and 6 bases from J, the junction contained 9 bases not matched to a gene. From germline, CDR1 is SGHNT and CDR2 YENEEA. The DNA of the CDR3 is TGTGCCAGCAGCCCCGGACTGGGAGGGGCCGGGGAGCTGTTTTTT. Residues: CASSPGLGGAGELFF.

This chain connects TRBV19 to TRBJ1-2, with TRBD1 identical over 10 bases. The CDR3 contains 16 residues. Germline lookup yields CDR1 LNHDA and CDR2 SQIVND (reference sequence). J was trimmed by 0 bases and V by 5 bases; bases with no gene match: 6. The CDR3 sequence: CASSAAGTGANYGYTF. The DNA for the CDR3 is TGTGCCAGTAGTGCCGCCGGGACAGGGGCTAACTATGGCTACACCTTC.

V is TRBV27 and J is TRBJ2-7; TRBD1 is a possible D gene (5 bases). Trimming pared 4 bases from V and 3 bases from J, leaving 10 bases between. This CDR3 has 13 residues. Germline loops: CDR1 MNHEY, CDR2 SMNVEV (reference sequence). The CDR3 nucleotides read TGTGCCAGCAGTTCTAGGGGAATCTACGAGCAGTACTTC. Protein product: CASSSRGIYEQYF.

The CDR3 bases are TGCACCTCAGAGCGGGGAACTGAAGCTTTCTTT. Its translation: CTSERGTEAFF. The chain joins TRBV29-1 to TRBJ1-1; no firm D call. The CDR3 contains 11 residues. CDR1 is SQVTM and CDR2 is ANQGSEA in the germline V gene.

This sequence joins TRBV4-1 and TRBJ1-2; D is ambiguous. V lost 1 base to trimming and J lost 6 bases, with 6 bases between them. The CDR3 spans 12 residues. In germline, CDR1 is MGHRA, CDR2 YSYEKL. CDR3: CASSQGRNGYTF. CDR3 bases: TGCGCCAGCAGCCAAGGTAGAAATGGCTACACCTTC.

This clone appeared a few times. The chain links TRBV5-4 to TRBJ1-3; 9 bases line up with TRBD1. The CDR3 is made up of 16 amino acids. Germline CDR1 reads SGHNT; CDR2 reads YYREEE (reference sequence). The V gene end was trimmed by 4 bases and the J gene end by 0 bases; junction bases not matched to a gene: 5. CDR3 DNA: TGTGCCAGCAGCCGGGACAGGGCTTTCTCTGGAAACACCATATATTTT. This encodes CASSRDRAFSGNTIYF.